This TCR beta chain stems from a study of T cells after posttransplantation cyclophosphamide. Some clones are missing from TCRdb's copy, which holds only in-frame ones; the method was immunoSEQ multiplex PCR. The repertoire has over 10,000 clones, none seen only once; the ten largest take approximately 26%. Treatment was busulfan-fludarabine conditioning, a marrow graft, and cyclophosphamide on days +3 and +4. This CDR3 contains 15 residues. Trimming took 2 bases from V and 2 from J, leaving 10 bases between them. Germline V gene sequence: CDR1 SGHTA, CDR2 FQGTGA. Study-level results: Skin or GI-infiltrating T cells shared few TRB sequences with blood.

This clone showed up just a few times. Its target is unknown. The chain uses TRBV7-3 and TRBJ1-3; a weak D match, TRBD1 (6 bases). This receptor was identified in a female patient aged 40-49 years who received an allogeneic stem cell transplant from an unrelated donor, was CMV-positive, and had acute GVHD only. Some T cells here may be from the graft donor. Sequenced here: PBMCs, sampled after allogeneic stem cell transplant with posttransplant cyclophosphamide. The CDR3 DNA reads TGTGCCAGCAGCTTATCGGGGGGGCCTGGAAACACCATATATTTT. Its protein product is CASSLSGGPGNTIYF.